This T cell receptor (beta chain) was obtained from a study of cytomegalovirus exposure and HLA in healthy donors. Study results and limitations: Donors belonging to an Asian-associated ancestry cluster reportedly showed fewer N-insertions in productive TCRs than the approximately 680-donor mean, according to what a later analysis found. The only immune exposure information that was available was CMV serostatus.

Germline V gene data show CDR1 as SGHDT and CDR2 as YYEEEE. Trimming removed 0 bases from V and 1 base from J, with 13 bases in between. The CDR3 has 16 amino acids. Primers included in the PCR were 60 Vbeta and 13 Jbeta primers. Sequencing used immunoSEQ multiplex PCR; TCRdb keeps in-frame clones, though not all of them. The table lists fewer than 150,000 clones, over 75% of them singletons. With respect to this clone: Its cognate antigen is unknown.

This sequence joins TRBV5-6 and TRBJ1-2; tentative D call: TRBD1 (6 bases). The sequence derives from a man aged 25-45 years in good health and CMV-seronegative. Sequencing used PBMCs. CDR3 in amino acids: CASSLGGPQDNYGYTF. As DNA, the CDR3 is TGTGCCAGCAGCTTGGGGGGGCCCCAGGATAACTATGGCTACACCTTC.